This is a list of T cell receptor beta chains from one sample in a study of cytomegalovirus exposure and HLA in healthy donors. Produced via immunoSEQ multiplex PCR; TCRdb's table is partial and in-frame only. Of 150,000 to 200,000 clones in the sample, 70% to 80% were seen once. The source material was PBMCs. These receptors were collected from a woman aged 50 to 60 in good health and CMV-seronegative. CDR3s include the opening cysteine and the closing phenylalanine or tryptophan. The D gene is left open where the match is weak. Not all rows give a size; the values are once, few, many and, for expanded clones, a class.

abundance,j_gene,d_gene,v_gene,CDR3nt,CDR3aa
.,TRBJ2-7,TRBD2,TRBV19,TGTGCCAGTAGGGCGAGCGGGGGGGCCCACGAGCAGTACTTC,CASRASGGAHEQYF
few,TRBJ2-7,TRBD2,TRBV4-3,TGCGCCAGCAGCCAAGGGGCGGGGGGGATCTACGAGCAGTACTTC,CASSQGAGGIYEQYF
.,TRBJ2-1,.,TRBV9,TGTGCCAGCAGCGTAGGGGGCCTGGCCTACAATGAGCAGTTCTTC,CASSVGGLAYNEQFF
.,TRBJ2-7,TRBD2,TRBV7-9,TGTGCCAGCAGCCCGGCACTAGCGGGAGACCGCTACGGGCAGTACTTC,CASSPALAGDRYGQYF
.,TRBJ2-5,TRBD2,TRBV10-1,TGCGCCAGCAGCCCACTAGCGGGAGGCCAAGAGACCCAGTACTTC,CASSPLAGGQETQYF
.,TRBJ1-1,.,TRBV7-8,TGTGCCAGCAGCTTTGGGCCGGGAACTGAAGCTTTCTTT,CASSFGPGTEAFF
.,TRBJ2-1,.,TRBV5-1,TGCGCCAGCAGCTTGGAAGCTACTCTCAATGAGCAGTTCTTC,CASSLEATLNEQFF
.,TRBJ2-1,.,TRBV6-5,TGTGCCAGCAGTGGCTCAGGTTCCTCCTACAATGAGCAGTTCTTC,CASSGSGSSYNEQFF
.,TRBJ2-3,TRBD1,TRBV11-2,TGTGCCAGCAGCTACCAACCCGGGACAGGGGATGGCGCAGATACGCAGTATTTT,CASSYQPGTGDGADTQYF
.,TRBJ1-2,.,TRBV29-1,TGCAGCGTTGAATCCCCGAACAGCTATGGCTACACCTTC,CSVESPNSYGYTF
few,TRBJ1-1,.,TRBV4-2,TGTGCCAGCAGCCAAGACATCGGGGCTGAAGCTTTCTTT,CASSQDIGAEAFF
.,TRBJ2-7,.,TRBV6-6,TGTGCCAGCATCCAGGGAGGCGGTCGGGACGAGCAGTACTTC,CASIQGGGRDEQYF
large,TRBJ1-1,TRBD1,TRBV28,TGTGCCACCAGGACAGGGTGGCGGACTGAAGCTTTCTTT,CATRTGWRTEAFF
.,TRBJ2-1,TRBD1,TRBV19,TGTGCCAGTAGTAGGATCCGGGACAGCTACAATGAGCAGTTCTTC,CASSRIRDSYNEQFF
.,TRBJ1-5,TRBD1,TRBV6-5,TGTGCCAGCCAAAGGACAGGGAGTCAGCCCCAGCATTTT,CASQRTGSQPQHF
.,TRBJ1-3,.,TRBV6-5,TGTGCCAGCAGTCTGGACAGAAGTACTGGAAACACCATATATTTT,CASSLDRSTGNTIYF
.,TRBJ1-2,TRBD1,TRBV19,TGTGCCAGTAGTATGGGGACAGCTAACTATGGCTACACCTTC,CASSMGTANYGYTF
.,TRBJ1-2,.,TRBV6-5,TGTGCCAGCAGTTACTCTTCTCGGGATGGCTACACCTTC,CASSYSSRDGYTF
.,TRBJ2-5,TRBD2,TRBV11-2,TGTGCCAGCAGCACCTCGACTAGCGGGAGTCCCGGGGAGACCCAGTACTTC,CASSTSTSGSPGETQYF
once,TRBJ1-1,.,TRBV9,TGTGCCAGCAGCGTACGGGTGAACACTGAAGCTTTCTTT,CASSVRVNTEAFF
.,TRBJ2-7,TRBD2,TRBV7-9,TGTGCCAGCAGCTTAACAGCGAGCGGGGGCCCCTTAGAGCAGTACTTC,CASSLTASGGPLEQYF
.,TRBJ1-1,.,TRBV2,TGTGCCACCCAACGGCAGGGAATGAACACTGAAGCTTTCTTT,CATQRQGMNTEAFF
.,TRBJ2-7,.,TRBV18,TGTGCCAGCTCACCACCCGCCAGGGGTAACGAGCAGTACTTC,CASSPPARGNEQYF
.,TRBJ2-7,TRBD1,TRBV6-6,TGTGCCAGCAGTTACTCGGGACAGGGCTACTACGAGCAGTACTTC,CASSYSGQGYYEQYF
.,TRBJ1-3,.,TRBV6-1,TGTGCCAGCAGGATTAGCTCTGGAAACACCATATATTTT,CASRISSGNTIYF
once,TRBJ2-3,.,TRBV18,TGTGCCAGCTCACCACTAGACAGGACTCCCACAGATACGCAGTATTTT,CASSPLDRTPTDTQYF
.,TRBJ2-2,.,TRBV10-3,TGTGCCATCAGTGATTTGAGGGAGAAGGGCGGGGAGCTGTTTTTT,CAISDLREKGGELFF
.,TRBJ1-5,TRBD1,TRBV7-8,TGTGCCAGCAGCCCACCAGGGGGCGGCAATCAGCCCCAGCATTTT,CASSPPGGGNQPQHF
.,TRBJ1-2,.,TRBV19,TGTGCCAGTAGTATCGACATTAACTATGGCTACACCTTC,CASSIDINYGYTF
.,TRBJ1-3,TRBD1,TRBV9,TGTGCCAGCAGCGTAACAACGGGACAGGTCGGAAACACCATATATTTT,CASSVTTGQVGNTIYF
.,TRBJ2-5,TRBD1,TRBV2,TGTGCCAGCAGTCCCCAGACAGGGGCGATGGAGACCCAGTACTTC,CASSPQTGAMETQYF
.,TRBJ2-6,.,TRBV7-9,TGTGCCAGCAGCTTAGGTGCGTCTGGCTCTGGGGCCAACGTCCTGACTTTC,CASSLGASGSGANVLTF
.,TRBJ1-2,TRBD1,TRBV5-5,TGTGCCAGCAGCTACTCCCTAACAGGGGAGGAAGGCTACACCTTC,CASSYSLTGEEGYTF
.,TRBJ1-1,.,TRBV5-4,TGTGCCAGCAGCTTGGCCCGTGAAGCTTTCTTT,CASSLAREAFF
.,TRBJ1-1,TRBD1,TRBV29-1,TGCAGCGTTGGGGACAGCCCCAGACCCATGAACACTGAAGCTTTCTTT,CSVGDSPRPMNTEAFF
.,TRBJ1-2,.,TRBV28,TGTGCCAGTCTCGCCGGGGGACCTAACTATGGCTACACCTTC,CASLAGGPNYGYTF
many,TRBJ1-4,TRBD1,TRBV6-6,TGTGCCAGCAGTTACTCGGACAGGGGGCATGAAAAACTGTTTTTT,CASSYSDRGHEKLFF
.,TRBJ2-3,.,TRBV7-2,TGTGCCAGCAGCTTCACTGGTACGCAGTATTTT,CASSFTGTQYF
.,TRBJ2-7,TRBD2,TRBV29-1,TGCAGCGTCCGGACTAGCGGGTTCTCCTACGAGCAGTACTTC,CSVRTSGFSYEQYF
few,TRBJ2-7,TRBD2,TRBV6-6,TGTGCCAGCAGTTACGGGACTATTGTGGACGAGCAGTACTTC,CASSYGTIVDEQYF
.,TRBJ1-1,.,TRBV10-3,TGTGCCATCAGGGCAAACACTGAAGCTTTCTTT,CAIRANTEAFF